The next 6 T cell receptor beta chains were all read from a single sample in a study of T cell responses to AZD1222 COVID-19 vaccine. This table comes from immunoSEQ multiplex PCR, and its TCRdb copy is limited to in-frame clones, with some not included. The repertoire includes some 150,000 clones, roughly 87% of them detected once, and roughly 5.4% sits in the top ten. Specimen: peripheral blood, collected 28 days after the second dose of the MenACWY control vaccine. The receptor set was obtained from an adult who received the MenACWY meningococcal vaccine as a control.

The gene calls are TRBV4-1 and TRBJ1-6; D not certain. Germline V gene sequence: CDR1 MGHRA, CDR2 YSYEKL. Trimming shortened V by 0 bases and J by 6 bases, and 6 bases separated the two germline ends. There are 14 residues in the CDR3. The CDR3 DNA sequence: TGCGCCAGCAGCCAAGAACCGGTTAATTCACCCCTCCACTTT. Protein: CASSQEPVNSPLHF.

This chain's CDR3 is CAWTPDRGDYGYTF. The DNA for the CDR3 is TGTGCCTGGACCCCGGACAGGGGGGATTATGGCTACACCTTC. The chain employs TRBV30 and TRBJ1-2; the match to TRBD1 covers 10 bases. This CDR3 is 14 amino acids long. V gave up 4 bases and J gave up 5 bases; unmatched junction bases: 7. Germline V gene lookup returns CDR1 GTSNPN and CDR2 SVGIG (reference sequence).

V gene TRBV6-2 or TRBV6-3 combines with J gene TRBJ2-4; the match to TRBD1 covers 8 bases. CDR1 is MNHEY and CDR2 is SVGEGT in the germline V gene. V dropped 5 bases and J dropped 7; count of bases not matched to a gene: 13. CDR3 length: 16 amino acids. CDR3 protein: CASSPKGQVLWNIQYF. The CDR3 DNA reads as TGTGCCAGCAGTCCGAAGGGACAGGTACTCTGGAACATTCAGTACTTC.

The CDR3: CASSQVGGKAFF. In DNA form, the CDR3 reads TGTGCCAGCAGTCAGGTGGGAGGGAAGGCTTTCTTT. The gene calls are TRBV12-3 or TRBV12-4 and TRBJ1-1; D call uncertain. The CDR3 spans 12 residues. V was trimmed by 5 bases and J by 11 bases, leaving 15 bases between them.

J is TRBJ2-1 and V is TRBV27; the match to TRBD2 covers 14 bases. The CDR3 is made up of 18 amino acids. The germline V gene has CDR1 MNHEY and CDR2 SMNVEV (reference sequence). J lost 7 bases, V lost 9 bases, and 17 bases had no gene match. CDR3 loop: CASFGRLAGGRPFNEQFF. The CDR3 DNA sequence: TGTGCCAGTTTCGGGCGACTAGCGGGAGGGCGCCCGTTTAATGAGCAGTTCTTC.

Only one count was recorded for this clone. The chain has TRBV11-2 and TRBJ2-1; 10 bases are a match to TRBD2. The CDR3 is made up of 15 amino acids. Germline V gives CDR1 SGHAT, CDR2 FQNNGV. The junction had 7 bases not matched to a gene; V was cut back by 2 bases and J by 9 bases. The CDR3 here is CASSLIASGRGEQFF. DNA for the CDR3: TGTGCCAGCAGCTTAATCGCTAGCGGGAGAGGTGAGCAGTTCTTC.